This TCR beta chain came from a study of cytomegalovirus exposure and HLA in healthy donors. The V segment lost 5 bases and the J segment 2 bases; nucleotides outside the gene matches: 5. The CDR3 loop spans 14 amino acids. CDR1 and CDR2 (germline): SGHTA, FQGNSA. Study-wide results and limits: For most TCR sequences rarity was the rule, although some public TCRs occurred in many donors.

Repertoires were generated with immunoSEQ multiplex PCR, while TCRdb's copy carries only in-frame clones and drops some. The sample has tens of thousands of clones, 70% to 90% seen once. Concerning this clone itself: The antigen remains undetermined.

The donors were part of the validation cohort, which consisted of over a hundred subjects and was separate from the first cohort of roughly 620 subjects. The chain is built from TRBV7-2 and TRBJ1-2; 7 bases line up with TRBD1. The receptor's source is a woman aged 18-29 years in good health and CMV-seropositive. The material sequenced was PBMCs. The CDR3 bases are TGTGCCAGCAGCGCCAAACAGGGGAACTATGGCTACACCTTC. Translated: CASSAKQGNYGYTF.